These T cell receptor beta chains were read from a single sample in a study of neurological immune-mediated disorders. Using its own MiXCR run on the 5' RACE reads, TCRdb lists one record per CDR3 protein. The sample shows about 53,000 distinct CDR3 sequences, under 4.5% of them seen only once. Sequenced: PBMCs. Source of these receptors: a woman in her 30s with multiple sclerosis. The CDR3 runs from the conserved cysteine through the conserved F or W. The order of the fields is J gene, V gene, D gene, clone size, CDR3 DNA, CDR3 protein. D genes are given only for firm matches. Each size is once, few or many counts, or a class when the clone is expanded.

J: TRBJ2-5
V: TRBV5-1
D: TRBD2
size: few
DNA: TGCGCCAGCAGCTTGGTAGCGGGAGGGCCCTCCCAAGAGACCCAGTACTTC
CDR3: CASSLVAGGPSQETQYF

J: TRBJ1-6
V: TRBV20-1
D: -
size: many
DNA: TGCAGTGCCGGGAGCTCCTATAATTCACCCCTCAACTTT
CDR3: CSAGSSYNSPLNF

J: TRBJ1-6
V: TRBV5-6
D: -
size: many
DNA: TGTGCCAGCAGCTTGGGACTCGGTTCACCCCTCAACTTT
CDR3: CASSLGLGSPLNF

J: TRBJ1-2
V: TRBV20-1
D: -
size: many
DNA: TGCAGTGCTCCACTTAACTATGGCTACACCTTC
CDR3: CSAPLNYGYTF

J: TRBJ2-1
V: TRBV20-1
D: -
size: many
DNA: TGCAGTGCTAGAGACCTTAAGGCAGTTTACGAAGGTGAGCAGTTCTTC
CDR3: CSARDLKAVYEGEQFF

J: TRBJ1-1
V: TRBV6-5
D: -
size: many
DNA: TGTGCCAGCAGTTGGGGGCGGGGAGAGGGCACTGAAGCTTTCTTT
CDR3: CASSWGRGEGTEAFF

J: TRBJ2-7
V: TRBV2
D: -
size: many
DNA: TGTGCCAGCAGTCGAGACGCAGGCATCGAGCAGTACTTC
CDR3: CASSRDAGIEQYF

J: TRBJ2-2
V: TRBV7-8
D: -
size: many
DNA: TGTGCCAGCAGCGGTCCGGGCGGGTCTTACACCGGGGAGCTGTTTTTT
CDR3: CASSGPGGSYTGELFF

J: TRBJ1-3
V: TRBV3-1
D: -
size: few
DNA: TGTGCCAGCAGCCGTCAGATCGCCCTCTCTGGAAACACCATATATTTT
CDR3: CASSRQIALSGNTIYF

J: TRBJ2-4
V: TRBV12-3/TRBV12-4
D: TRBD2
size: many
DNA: TGTGCCAGCAGTTTAGGGACTAGTGACATTCAGTACTTC
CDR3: CASSLGTSDIQYF

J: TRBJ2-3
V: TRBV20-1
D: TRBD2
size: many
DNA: TGCAGTGCCCGGGGCGGTAGCGGGTTCACAGATACGCAGTATTTT
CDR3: CSARGGSGFTDTQYF

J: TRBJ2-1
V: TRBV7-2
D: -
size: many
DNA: TGTGCCAGCAGCTTACAAAGGGGGGGGCTAGCGGTGGGTGAGCAGTTCTTC
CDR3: CASSLQRGGLAVGEQFF

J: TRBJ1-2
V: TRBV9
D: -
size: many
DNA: TGTGCCAGCAGCCTGTGGCCAGAAAAAGGCTACACCTTC
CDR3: CASSLWPEKGYTF

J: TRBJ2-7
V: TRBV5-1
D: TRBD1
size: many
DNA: TGCGCCAGCAGCCGACTAACGACAGGGGGGAACGAGGGGCAGTACTTC
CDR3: CASSRLTTGGNEGQYF

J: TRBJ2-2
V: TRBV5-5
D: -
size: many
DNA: TGTGCCAGCAGCTTGGTAGCAGGGACCGGGGAGCTGTTTTTT
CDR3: CASSLVAGTGELFF

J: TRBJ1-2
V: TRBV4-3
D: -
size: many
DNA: TGCGCCAGCAGCCAGTTTCCGGGAGCGAACTATGGCTACACCTTC
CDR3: CASSQFPGANYGYTF

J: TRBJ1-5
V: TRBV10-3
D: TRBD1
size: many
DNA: TGTGCCATCAGTGCACAGGGGGTGAATCAGCCCCAGAATTTT
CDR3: CAISAQGVNQPQNF

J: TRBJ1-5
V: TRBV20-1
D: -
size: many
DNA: TGCAGTGCTAAGGACCGGGACTTAAACCCGGGGTATCAGCCCCAGCATTTT
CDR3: CSAKDRDLNPGYQPQHF

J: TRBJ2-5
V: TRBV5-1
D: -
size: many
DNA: TGCGCCAGCGGGGGGGGGCTCCAAGAGACCCAGTACTTC
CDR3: CASGGGLQETQYF

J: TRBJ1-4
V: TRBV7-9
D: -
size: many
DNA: TGTGCCAGCAGCCCCGGGGTCCGAGGTGAAAAACTGTTTTTT
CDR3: CASSPGVRGEKLFF

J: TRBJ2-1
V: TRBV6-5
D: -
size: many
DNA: TGTGCCAGCAGTTATTCGACAGGCAATGAGCAGTTCTTC
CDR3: CASSYSTGNEQFF

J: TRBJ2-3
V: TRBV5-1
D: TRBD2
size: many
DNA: TGCGCCAGCAGCTTGAGGGCGGGAGGGACAGATACGCAGTATTTT
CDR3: CASSLRAGGTDTQYF

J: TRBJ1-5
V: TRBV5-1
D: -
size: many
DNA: TGCGCCAGCAGCTTTCGGGGAGGGTTGGTCGATCAGCCCCAGCATTTT
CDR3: CASSFRGGLVDQPQHF

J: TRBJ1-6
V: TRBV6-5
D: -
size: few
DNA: TGTGCCAGCGGTGGACTCTATAATTCACCCCTCAACTTT
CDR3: CASGGLYNSPLNF

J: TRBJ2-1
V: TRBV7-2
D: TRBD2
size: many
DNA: TGTGCCAGCAGATTTGGACTAGCGGGAGGTGACAATGAGCAGTTCTTC
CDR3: CASRFGLAGGDNEQFF

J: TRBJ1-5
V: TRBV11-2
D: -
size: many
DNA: TGTGCCAGCAGCTTAGGACAGTATAGCAATCAGCCCCAGCATTTT
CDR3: CASSLGQYSNQPQHF

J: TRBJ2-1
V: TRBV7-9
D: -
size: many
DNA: TGTGCCAGCAGCCGATTATTAGCAGGCGCCCACAATGAGCAGTTCTTC
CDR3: CASSRLLAGAHNEQFF

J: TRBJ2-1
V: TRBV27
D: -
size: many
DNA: TGTGCCAGCAGGACTACAAGTCTAGGATGGAATGAGCAGTTCTTC
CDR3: CASRTTSLGWNEQFF

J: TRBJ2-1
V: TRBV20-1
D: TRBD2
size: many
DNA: TGCAGTGCTAGAGATCGAGGGACTAATCAGTATGAGCAGTTCTTC
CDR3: CSARDRGTNQYEQFF

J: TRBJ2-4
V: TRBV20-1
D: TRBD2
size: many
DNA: TGCAGTGCTGCTGTTAGCGGGAGTGGGCACATTCAGTACTTC
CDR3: CSAAVSGSGHIQYF

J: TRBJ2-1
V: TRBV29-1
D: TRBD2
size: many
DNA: TGCAGCGTTGAAAGGCCTGGACTAGCGGGGAATGAGCAGTTCTTC
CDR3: CSVERPGLAGNEQFF

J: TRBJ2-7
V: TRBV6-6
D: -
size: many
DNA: TGTGCCAGCAGAACCCCAGGGTTCTACGAGCAGTACTTC
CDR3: CASRTPGFYEQYF

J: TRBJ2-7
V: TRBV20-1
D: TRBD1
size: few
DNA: TGCAGTGCAGAGGGGGCTTTGGAAAACTCCTACGAGCAGTACTTC
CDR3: CSAEGALENSYEQYF

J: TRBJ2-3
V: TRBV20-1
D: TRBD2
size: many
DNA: TGCAGTGCCACACCGCTAGCGGGAGCGAAAGCAGATACGCAGTATTTT
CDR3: CSATPLAGAKADTQYF

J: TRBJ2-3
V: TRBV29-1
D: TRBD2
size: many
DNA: TGCAGCGTTGAACTAGCGGGAGGAAATACGCAGTATTTT
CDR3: CSVELAGGNTQYF

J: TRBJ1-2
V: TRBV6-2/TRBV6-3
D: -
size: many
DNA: TGTGCCAGCAGTTCCGATGGGGCTAGCTACACCTTC
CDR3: CASSSDGASYTF

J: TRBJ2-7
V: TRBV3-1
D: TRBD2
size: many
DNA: TGTGCCAGCAGCCAAGATCGGCTAGCGGGAGGGAGCTCCTACGAGCAGTACTTC
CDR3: CASSQDRLAGGSSYEQYF

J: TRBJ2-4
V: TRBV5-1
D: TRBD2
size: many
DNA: TGCGCCAGCAGGCTCGATCCGGGAGGTACCAAAAACATTCAGTACTTC
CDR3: CASRLDPGGTKNIQYF

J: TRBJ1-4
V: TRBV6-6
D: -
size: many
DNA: TGTGCCAGCAGTTACTCGAGGGGGGTTCGTGAAAAACTGTTTTTT
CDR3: CASSYSRGVREKLFF

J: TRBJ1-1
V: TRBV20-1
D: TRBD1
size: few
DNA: TGCAGTGCTAGAAGTGGGACAGGGGGCATGAACACTGAAGCTTTCTTT
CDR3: CSARSGTGGMNTEAFF